This TCR beta chain was recorded in a study of T cells in tuberculosis. Time point: new active TB diagnosis, blood taken before or within 7 days of starting treatment. Patients were newly diagnosed, HIV-seronegative, and aged 18 or older. The junction had 10 bases not matched to a gene; V was cut back by 3 bases and J by 14 bases. The CDR3 is 12 amino acids. CDR1 is SQVTM, CDR2 ANQGSEA, per germline. The protocol was immunoSEQ multiplex PCR, while the TCRdb copy is restricted to in-frame clones and leaves out a portion. This sample has around 30,000 clones, with roughly 93% found just once. This chain uses TRBV29-1 with TRBJ2-1; TRBD1 matches at 7 bases. This TCR derives from an adult with tuberculosis. Sequencing used PBMCs, obtained at tuberculosis diagnosis. Written as DNA, the CDR3 is TGCAGCGTTGACAGGGGGTCCTTCGGGGAGTTCTTC. Translating gives CSVDRGSFGEFF.